The rows below give T cell receptor beta chains drawn from one sample of a study of fetal regulatory T cell absence and autoimmunity. The repertoire was sequenced with immunoSEQ multiplex PCR; TCRdb's copy has only in-frame clones and lacks some. The sample lists approximately 94,000 clones, about two thirds occurring once. Specimen: pancreas tissue. Source of these receptors: a male donor with IPEX syndrome. Each CDR3 is given without its conserved first and last residue. Clone size is shown for a subset of rows, as once, few, many or a class of expanded clone.

>TRBJ1-2|.|TRBV5-1
ASSLGQGADYGYT
>TRBJ2-7|.|TRBV5-4
ASSPQGSLYEQY
>TRBJ2-2|.|TRBV18
ASSPPERVGTGELF
>TRBJ2-7|.|TRBV18
ASSPGLAAYEQY
>TRBJ1-2|.|TRBV5-1
ASSLDSNYGYT
>TRBJ1-5|.|TRBV30
AWSPRGQGWQPQH
>TRBJ1-5|few|TRBV6-5
ASSYRGPNQPQH
>TRBJ1-1|.|TRBV2
ASSGGQGSEAF
>TRBJ2-1|.|TRBV7-2
ASSLCGPPYEQF
>TRBJ2-5|.|TRBV7-6
ASSLGPSGNFGETQY
>TRBJ2-7|.|TRBV6-1
ASSDWGRGQY
>TRBJ2-1|.|TRBV10-2
ASSDPSGNSEQF
>TRBJ2-5|.|TRBV29-1
SVEEAGGQETQY
>TRBJ2-1|.|TRBV4-3
ASSQVPRPRDEQF
>TRBJ2-1|.|TRBV27
ASSTIPLAGDNEQF
>TRBJ1-4|.|TRBV12-5
ASGSGGLNEKLF
>TRBJ1-3|few|TRBV6-1
ASSEQFSGNTIY
>TRBJ1-1|few|TRBV10-3
AISEGTEAF
>TRBJ2-3|.|TRBV10-3
AISGLAGSTDTQY
>TRBJ2-5|once|TRBV4-3
ASSQDGKETQY
>TRBJ1-5|.|TRBV23-1
ASRQTGGNQPQH
>TRBJ2-1|.|TRBV10-3
AISESGPGLYNEQF
>TRBJ2-2|.|TRBV6-6
ASSYGGRATGELF
>TRBJ1-2|.|TRBV21-1
ASSNDRGNYGYT
>TRBJ2-3|.|TRBV13
ASSPAELARADTQY
>TRBJ2-1|.|TRBV2
ASSEAKTSGRAHEQF
>TRBJ2-3|.|TRBV27
ASSRRAGRPTDTQY
>TRBJ2-3|few|TRBV7-5
VRSLEVRDTQY
>TRBJ1-1|.|TRBV5-6
ASGPQANTEAF
>TRBJ1-2|.|TRBV9
ASSPGPYGYT
>TRBJ1-1|.|TRBV5-1
ASSSNRGRRTEAF
>TRBJ2-7|.|TRBV5-1
ASSSWDVYYEQY
>TRBJ2-5|.|TRBV4-1
ASSQPAPRGGHRTQY
>TRBJ2-7|.|TRBV9
ASSVGTSGSYEQY